The entry that follows covers one T cell receptor beta chain sequence. Its cognate antigen is unknown. The data originate from a study of immune evolution from preneoplasia to lung adenocarcinoma. Study-wide results and caveats: Later-stage lesions seemingly showed higher T cell density and diversity than normal lung.

Profiled with immunoSEQ multiplex PCR; TCRdb holds only in-frame clones, not every one. Counted here are roughly 6,000 clones, 75% to 80% occurring once; the ten biggest clones make up about 3%. The germline CDR1 and CDR2 sequences are SGHTA and FQGNSA. The CDR3 is 14 residues long. Between the trimmed V and J ends, which lost 4 bases and 4 bases, there was a span of 13 bases. Patients had resection in Japan or China between the mid-2010s and the late 2010s. Sequencing used FFPE minimally invasive lung adenocarcinoma tissue. The rearrangement uses TRBV7-2 and TRBJ1-1; D is unclear. The clonotype originates from a person between 60 and 79 years old with lung adenocarcinoma. Here the CDR3 DNA reads TGTGCCAGCAGCTCCTTTAGGGAGAGCACTGAAGCTTTCTTT. Amino acids: CASSSFRESTEAFF.